This T cell receptor beta chain was sequenced during a study of cytomegalovirus exposure and HLA in healthy donors. Study results and limitations: Later analysis demonstrated an association between a missense DCLRE1C variant and TCR beta V- and J-gene trimming. With high specificity and sensitivity, the classifier reportedly diagnosed cytomegalovirus status.

Concerning this clone: The antigen is not known.

Losses at the gene ends were 6 bases for V and 7 bases for J; bases not matched to a gene: 15. Germline values: CDR1 SNHLY, CDR2 FYNNEI. There are 16 residues in the CDR3. Researchers ran the PCR with 60 Vbeta and 13 Jbeta primers. Profiled with immunoSEQ multiplex PCR; TCRdb holds only in-frame clones, not every one. The sample includes about 180,000 clones, 84% of them seen just once. The chain combines TRBV2 with TRBJ2-7; TRBD2 aligns across 10 bases. This sequence was found in a boy between 2 and 10 years old in good health and CMV-seronegative. The sample taken for sequencing was PBMCs. The CDR3 loop is CASSPQRASGRGEQYF. The CDR3 region has the DNA TGTGCCAGCAGCCCTCAGCGGGCGAGCGGGAGGGGTGAGCAGTACTTC.